Listed here are 30 T cell receptor beta chains from one sample, sequenced in a study of T cells after yellow fever vaccination. TCRdb itself ran the 5' RACE reads through MiXCR, one entry per CDR3 protein. The data contain a few hundred thousand distinct CDR3 sequences, about 7% of them singletons. The specimen was CD4+ T cells sorted from PBMCs, collected 15 days after the yellow fever booster vaccination. The source of these receptors is a man in his thirties or forties who received the YFV17D yellow fever vaccine.

The rearrangement links TRBV29-1 to TRBJ1-2; 9 bases map to TRBD1. Germline CDR1 and CDR2: SQVTM and ANQGSEA. This CDR3 has 14 amino acids. Losses at the gene ends were 6 bases for V and 0 bases for J; bases not matched to a gene: 5. The CDR3 reads CSVRDRGTNYGYTF. The CDR3 DNA is TGCAGCGTGAGAGACAGGGGGACTAACTATGGCTACACCTTC.

Of note for this clonotype: This may arise from a read error, as a much more abundant clone is one base away. The chain employs TRBV28 and TRBJ2-1, with D perhaps matching TRBD2 (6 bases). The CDR3 has 15 residues. Germline CDR1 and CDR2: MDHEN and SYDVKM. V lost 7 bases to trimming and J lost 9 bases, with 22 bases between them. The CDR3 is CASNPIMGRIGEQFF. The CDR3 DNA reads as TGTGCCAGCAACCCGATAATGGGGAGGATTGGTGAGCAGTTCTTC.

This clonotype was seen at least ten times. This chain connects TRBV20-1 to TRBJ2-1; D gene ambiguous. Germline V gene lookup returns CDR1 DFQATT and CDR2 SNEGSKA (reference sequence). The V and J ends lost 4 bases and 5 bases respectively, with 15 bases between them. The CDR3 consists of 14 residues. The CDR3 region is CSATGAYRHNEQFF. The CDR3 nucleotides are TGCAGTGCTACGGGCGCATATCGGCACAATGAGCAGTTCTTC.

V is TRBV5-1 and J is TRBJ2-5, with TRBD2 identical over 7 bases. This CDR3 spans 17 amino acids. Trimming removed 4 bases from V and 0 bases from J; junction bases left unmatched: 12. In germline, CDR1 is SGHRS, CDR2 YFSETQ. This CDR3 is CASSPLFLAAYQETQYF. DNA for the CDR3: TGCGCCAGCAGCCCCCTTTTCCTAGCGGCCTACCAAGAGACCCAGTACTTC.

This rearrangement joins TRBV5-1 to TRBJ2-3; 9 bases agree with TRBD2. This CDR3 is 18 amino acids long. Trimming at V came to 3 bases and at J to 0 bases, leaving 11 bases not matched to a gene. Germline V gene sequence: CDR1 SGHRS, CDR2 YFSETQ. The DNA for the CDR3 is TGCGCCAGCAGCTCAAGCGGGAGGTCCCAATCTAGCACAGATACGCAGTATTTT. It codes for CASSSSGRSQSSTDTQYF.

This clonotype was seen many times. The rearrangement uses TRBV7-9 and TRBJ2-4; D is unresolved. Per the germline V gene, CDR1 is SEHNR and CDR2 is FQNEAQ (reference sequence). The CDR3 spans 11 residues. Deletions cut 8 bases from V and 8 bases from J, with 10 bases between. CDR3 region: CASGGVDIQYF. CDR3 coding DNA: TGTGCCAGCGGTGGGGTGGACATTCAGTACTTC.

This clonotype was detected a few times. The V and J genes are TRBV7-9 and TRBJ2-1; no firm D call. V was shortened by 1 base and J by 1 base, with 8 bases between the two germline ends. The CDR3 contains 15 residues. Germline lookup yields CDR1 SEHNR and CDR2 FQNEAQ (reference sequence). DNA of the CDR3: TGTGCCAGCAGCTTAGACCGGTTTTCCTACAATGAGCAGTTCTTC. Its protein is CASSLDRFSYNEQFF.

This clonotype was counted at least ten times. The chain links TRBV5-1 to TRBJ2-7, with 7 bases aligning to TRBD1. This CDR3 comprises 13 residues. Germline values: CDR1 SGHRS, CDR2 YFSETQ. Germline trimming cut 3 bases from V and 6 bases from J; bases unmatched to any gene: 6. The CDR3: CASSSTGYSEQYF. The DNA of the CDR3 is TGCGCCAGCAGCTCGACAGGGTACTCCGAGCAGTACTTC.

This clonotype was picked up many times. The rearrangement joins TRBV7-2 to TRBJ2-2; 10 nucleotides line up with TRBD1. J was trimmed by 5 bases and V by 3 bases; bases with no gene match: 9. The germline V gene has CDR1 SGHTA and CDR2 FQGNSA. The CDR3 has 17 residues. Here the CDR3 reads CASSFGFGQGGTGELFF. As DNA, the CDR3 is TGTGCCAGCAGCTTTGGTTTTGGACAGGGGGGGACCGGGGAGCTGTTTTTT.

The chain employs TRBV7-6 and TRBJ1-5, with 7 bases matching TRBD1. The V gene's germline CDR1 is SGHVS and CDR2 FNYEAQ. CDR3 size: 15 residues. V lost 3 bases and J lost 3; bases outside the gene matches: 5. The CDR3 loop reads CASSFGDRDNQPQHF. The CDR3 nucleotides are TGTGCCAGCAGCTTTGGAGACAGGGACAATCAGCCCCAGCATTTT.

DNA for the CDR3: TGCGCCAGCAGCCAAGACGCCTTTAGCAATGAGCAGTTCTTC. It is translated as CASSQDAFSNEQFF. This rearrangement joins TRBV4-3 to TRBJ2-1; D gene uncertain. V was cut by 0 bases and J by 6 bases, with 9 bases left in between. The CDR3 extends over 14 amino acids. Germline assignment: CDR1 LGHNA and CDR2 YSLEER.

This clonotype was detected a few times. The CDR3 sequence: CASSYGGIPQETQYF. As DNA, the CDR3 is TGTGCCAGCAGTTACGGGGGGATACCCCAAGAGACCCAGTACTTC. J is TRBJ2-5 and V is TRBV6-5, with a tentative D call TRBD2 (6 bases). The V gene's germline CDR1 is MNHEY and CDR2 SVGAGI. Trimming stripped 2 bases from V and 1 base from J, with 11 bases between. This CDR3 spans 15 amino acids.

This clonotype has more than one count but fewer than ten. This chain uses TRBV12-3 or TRBV12-4 with TRBJ1-1; D remains unclear. The CDR3 sequence is 13 residues long. V gave up 6 bases and J gave up 5 bases, with 13 bases separating them. CDR3 residues: CASRAAGRTEAFF. CDR3 bases: TGTGCCAGCAGAGCAGCCGGGAGGACTGAAGCTTTCTTT.

This clonotype was found a few times. The gene calls are TRBV12-3 or TRBV12-4 and TRBJ2-5, with a tentative D call TRBD2 (5 bases). The V gene lost 3 bases and the J gene lost 2 bases, with 13 bases spanning the gap. CDR3 length equals 15 residues. Here the CDR3 reads CASSFSGSSQETQYF. For the CDR3, the DNA is TGTGCCAGCAGTTTTTCGGGGTCTTCTCAAGAGACCCAGTACTTC.

This clonotype was counted many times. The rearrangement links TRBV12-3 or TRBV12-4 to TRBJ2-1; TRBD2 matches 9 bases. The CDR3 runs 11 residues. Germline trimming cut 5 bases from V and 16 bases from J; bases unmatched to any gene: 6. As DNA, the CDR3 is TGTGCCAGCAGTCTGACTAGCGGAGTATTCTTC. Translating gives CASSLTSGVFF.

This chain links TRBV12-3 or TRBV12-4 with TRBJ2-6; possibly TRBD1 for D (5 bases). The V end lost 4 bases, the J end lost 0 bases, and 7 bases lay between the germline ends. This CDR3 has 15 residues. The CDR3 region is CASSSRDSGANVLTF. The CDR3, as DNA: TGTGCCAGCAGTTCCAGGGACTCTGGGGCCAACGTCCTGACTTTC.

Many counts were recorded for this clonotype. This chain links TRBV4-3 with TRBJ2-7; 7 bases fit TRBD2. J gave up 2 bases and V 3 bases, and 10 bases lay outside the gene matches. Per germline, CDR1 LGHNA and CDR2 YSLEER. This CDR3 is 16 amino acids long. The CDR3 nucleotides are TGCGCCAGCAGCCAGGGGGGGGAGACCTATCCCTACGAGCAGTACTTC. Residues: CASSQGGETYPYEQYF.

In this sample, this clonotype turned up many times. The chain carries TRBV6-5 and TRBJ2-1; a possible D gene is TRBD1 (6 bases). The germline V and J ends were trimmed by 2 bases and 0 bases, with 8 bases remaining between them. The CDR3 is 15 amino acids. Germline assignment: CDR1 MNHEY and CDR2 SVGAGI. DNA of the CDR3: TGTGCCAGCAGTTACGACAGGAGCTCCTACAATGAGCAGTTCTTC. It specifies CASSYDRSSYNEQFF.

The rearrangement joins TRBV28 to TRBJ1-3; D ambiguous. The CDR3 loop spans 14 amino acids. Trimming took off 3 bases at V and 0 bases at J, with 6 bases between the two ends. The V gene's germline CDR1 is MDHEN and CDR2 SYDVKM. CDR3 DNA: TGTGCCAGCAGTTTGCCAGTCTCTGGAAACACCATATATTTT. Its translation is CASSLPVSGNTIYF. Full variable domain (rest looked up from reference TRBV28 and TRBJ1-3): DVKVTQSSRYLVKRTGEKVFLECVQDMDHENMFWYRQDPGLGLRLIYFSYDVKMKEKGDIPEGYSVSREKKERFSLILESASTNQTSMYLCASSLPVSGNTIYFGEGSWLTVV.

V usage is TRBV7-2 and J usage is TRBJ2-7; possibly TRBD1 for D (6 bases). This CDR3 has 14 amino acids. The V end was cut by 4 bases, the J end by 2 bases, with 12 bases between. CDR1 and CDR2 from the germline V gene are SGHTA and FQGNSA. CDR3 in amino acids: CASSSTGRPYEQYF. CDR3 sequence (DNA): TGTGCCAGCAGCTCCACAGGGAGACCCTACGAGCAGTACTTC. Together with reference TRBV7-2 and TRBJ2-7, the CDR3 gives the full variable domain: GAGVSQSPSNKVTEKGKDVELRCDPISGHTALYWYRQSLGQGLEFLIYFQGNSAPDKSGLPSDRFSAERTGGSVSTLTIQRTQQEDSAVYLCASSSTGRPYEQYFGPGTRLTVT.

The chain has TRBV4-3 and TRBJ1-2; 9 nucleotides agree with TRBD1. V gave up 0 bases and J gave up 8 bases; unmatched junction bases: 19. Germline V CDR1 and CDR2: LGHNA, YSLEER. There are 19 residues in the CDR3. The CDR3 DNA is TGCGCCAGCAGCCAAGATATTGCGCCACGGGGACAGGGAAAGTACGGCTACACCTTC. Its translation is CASSQDIAPRGQGKYGYTF.

In this sample, this clonotype turned up a few times. The rearrangement joins TRBV5-6 to TRBJ1-1; a possible D gene is TRBD1 (5 bases). Germline V CDR1 and CDR2: SGHDT, YYEEEE. V lost 4 bases and J 11 bases, leaving 15 bases between the germline ends. This CDR3 has 12 amino acids. The CDR3 DNA reads as TGTGCCAGCAGCACACGGGACCTTGGGGCTTTCTTT. Its protein product is CASSTRDLGAFF.

This clonotype was picked up many times. The rearrangement links TRBV5-1 to TRBJ2-4; 7 nucleotides agree with TRBD2. V lost 1 base, J lost 6 bases, and 4 bases stayed unmatched. This CDR3 has 14 amino acids. Germline V gene sequence: CDR1 SGHRS, CDR2 YFSETQ. For the CDR3, the DNA is TGCGCCAGCAGCTTGCAAGGGGAGGGAAACATTCAGTACTTC. Translation gives CASSLQGEGNIQYF.

This clonotype was counted at least ten times. This chain joins TRBV10-2 and TRBJ2-3; the D gene is possibly TRBD2 (6 bases). Trimming took 5 bases from V and 6 from J, leaving 12 bases between them. CDR3 size: 13 residues. The germline CDR1 and CDR2 sequences are WSHSY and SAAADI. DNA of the CDR3: TGCGCCAGCAGTCCTGGACTAAGGGATACGCAGTATTTT. Its translation: CASSPGLRDTQYF.

This clonotype was recorded many times. This chain joins TRBV10-3 and TRBJ2-2; D gene uncertain. With 3 bases removed from V and 4 bases from J, the gap between germline ends came to 12 bases. Germline V gene sequence: CDR1 ENHRY, CDR2 SYGVKD. The CDR3 runs 15 residues. The CDR3 DNA reads as TGTGCCATCAGTGATTCAATATCGGGCACCGGGGAGCTGTTTTTT. It encodes CAISDSISGTGELFF.

This clonotype appeared a few times. The chain recombines TRBV29-1 with TRBJ2-7; D possibly corresponds to TRBD1 (5 bases). The CDR3 covers 17 residues. In germline, CDR1 is SQVTM, CDR2 ANQGSEA. V lost 6 bases, J lost 4 bases, and 28 bases lay in between. As DNA, the CDR3 is TGCAGCGTGATTTATAAAACAGGAACCTTAGAGGATTACGAGCAGTACTTC. This codes for CSVIYKTGTLEDYEQYF.

This clonotype was observed at least ten times. This chain joins TRBV7-6 and TRBJ1-4; perhaps TRBD1 as D (6 bases). This CDR3 has 14 amino acids. Germline V gene lookup returns CDR1 SGHVS and CDR2 FNYEAQ. Trimming took off 2 bases at V and 5 bases at J, with 9 bases between the two ends. CDR3 DNA: TGTGCCAGCAGCTTAAGGCAGGGGAATGAAAAACTGTTTTTT. This encodes CASSLRQGNEKLFF.

In this sample, this clonotype turned up many times. The gene calls are TRBV29-1 and TRBJ2-5; 7 bases are shared with TRBD1. The CDR3 is 12 residues long. Germline CDR1 is SQVTM and CDR2 is ANQGSEA. V lost 6 bases, J lost 5 bases, and 6 bases stayed unmatched. The CDR3 here is CSVATGPETQYF. The CDR3, as DNA: TGCAGCGTCGCGACAGGGCCTGAGACCCAGTACTTC.

This clonotype has more than one count but fewer than ten. CDR3 region: CASSALRLAGGGNEQFF. In DNA, the CDR3 is TGTGCCAGCAGTGCGCTTAGACTAGCGGGAGGCGGAAATGAGCAGTTCTTC. The rearrangement uses TRBV6-1 and TRBJ2-1, with TRBD2 identical over 13 bases. The CDR3 sequence is 17 residues long. The V gene's germline CDR1 is MNHNS and CDR2 SASEGT. The J segment lost 7 bases and the V segment lost 4 bases, leaving 10 bases of the junction unmatched.

This clonotype has ten or more counts. The rearrangement links TRBV7-2 to TRBJ1-4; no reliable D call. Germline CDR1 and CDR2: SGHTA and FQGNSA. CDR3 length: 14 amino acids. V lost 1 base and J lost 0, with 3 bases in between. For the CDR3, the DNA is TGTGCCAGCAGCTTAGACGCAACTAATGAAAAACTGTTTTTT. Translation: CASSLDATNEKLFF.